The 6 T cell receptor beta chains below all came from one sample that was sequenced in a study of T-cell reconstitution after alpha-beta-depleted transplantation in children. Unique molecular identifiers were used in preparing the TCRbeta library. TCRdb fed the PCR reads into MiXCR, producing one record per CDR3 protein. This table holds about 980,000 distinct CDR3 sequences, less than 30% found once. Sequences were derived from PBMCs, mostly from graft donor cells, sampled 360 days after TCRalphabeta/CD19-depleted stem cell transplant. These TCRs come from a boy under two years old who had a stem cell transplant for SCID, so the T cells may come from the graft donor.

This clonotype has at least ten counts. The V call is TRBV12-3 or TRBV12-4, the J call TRBJ2-1; 9 bases are shared with TRBD1. The CDR3 is made up of 12 amino acids. V lost 6 bases and J lost 10; bases outside the gene matches: 4. For the CDR3, the DNA is TGTGCCAGCAGCCCGGACAGGGGCGAGCAGTTCTTC. As protein: CASSPDRGEQFF.

This clonotype was recorded a few times. This chain links TRBV5-1 with TRBJ2-1, with 7 bases lining up with TRBD2. The CDR3 contains 18 residues. Trimming at V came to 4 bases and at J to 0 bases, leaving 13 bases not matched to a gene. Per germline, CDR1 SGHRS and CDR2 YFSETQ. CDR3 sequence reads: CASSPGGSRGSSYNEQFF. The CDR3 DNA is TGCGCCAGCAGCCCGGGAGGTTCGCGGGGGAGCTCCTACAATGAGCAGTTCTTC.

The chain links TRBV29-1 to TRBJ1-5, with D tentatively TRBD1 (6 bases). There are 13 residues in the CDR3. The V end was cut by 7 bases, the J end by 5 bases, with 15 bases between. Per germline, CDR1 SQVTM and CDR2 ANQGSEA. The CDR3 here is CSAHRVGDQPQHF. The CDR3 nucleotides read TGCAGCGCCCACAGGGTGGGGGATCAGCCCCAGCATTTT.

This clonotype appeared a few times. The chain carries TRBV20-1 and TRBJ2-7, with D maybe TRBD2 (6 bases). V lost 3 bases to trimming and J lost 0 bases, with 12 bases between them. Germline V CDR1 and CDR2: DFQATT, SNEGSKA (reference sequence). The CDR3 spans 14 residues. The CDR3 sequence is CSASAGRSSYEQYF. The CDR3 DNA sequence: TGCAGTGCTAGTGCGGGACGGAGCTCCTACGAGCAGTACTTC.

The rearrangement links TRBV30 to TRBJ2-5; D is ambiguous. The CDR3 contains 12 residues. Germline CDR1 reads GTSNPN; CDR2 reads SVGIG (reference sequence). The V gene lost 5 bases and the J gene lost 3 bases, with 10 bases spanning the gap. CDR3 nucleotides: TGTGCCTGGGGACCGCTCAAAGAGACCCAGTACTTC. This codes for CAWGPLKETQYF. Based on the CDR3 plus reference TRBV30 and TRBJ2-5, the full variable domain is SQTIHQWPATLVQPVGSPLSLECTVEGTSNPNLYWYRQAAGRGLQLLFYSVGIGQISSEVPQNLSASRPQDRQFILSSKKLLLSDSGFYLCAWGPLKETQYFGPGTRLLVL.

This rearrangement joins TRBV20-1 to TRBJ2-2, with D perhaps TRBD1 (5 bases). The CDR3 covers 14 residues. From germline, CDR1 is DFQATT and CDR2 SNEGSKA (reference sequence). The V and J ends lost 1 base and 5 bases respectively, with 11 bases between them. The CDR3 DNA is TGCAGTGCTAGAGGGAGCAGGGTGACCGGGGAGCTGTTTTTT. Its protein is CSARGSRVTGELFF.